Below are 14 T cell receptor beta chains sequenced from a single sample in a study of memory CD4+ T cells and cytomegalovirus serostatus. Clones were read by immunoSEQ multiplex PCR, and TCRdb kept only the in-frame ones, dropping some. The table includes about 100,000 clones, roughly 80% detected once. Single viable CD3+CD4+CD8-CD45RO+ cells were sorted as the memory CD4+ T cells. The specimen sequenced was memory CD4+ T cells from blood. These receptors were obtained from an adult in good health and CMV-seropositive.

This rearrangement joins TRBV2 to TRBJ2-5; 9 bases agree with TRBD1. This CDR3 is 15 amino acids long. J lost 5 bases, V lost 6 bases, and 10 bases had no gene match. CDR1 is SNHLY, CDR2 FYNNEI, per germline. The chain's CDR3 is CASRTGTGKWETQYF. The CDR3 DNA reads TGTGCCAGCAGAACCGGGACAGGGAAATGGGAGACCCAGTACTTC.

The chain carries TRBV7-8 and TRBJ2-7; 9 positions match TRBD2. With 4 bases clipped from V and 0 bases from J, the junction kept 10 bases outside the gene matches. The CDR3 runs 17 residues. CDR1 is SGHVS, CDR2 FQNEAQ, per germline. The CDR3: CASSSSSPSGTSYEQYF. The CDR3 DNA reads as TGTGCCAGCAGCTCCAGCTCCCCTAGCGGGACCTCCTACGAGCAGTACTTC.

In its sample, this clone was seen a few times. The genes are TRBV27 and TRBJ2-3; tentative D call: TRBD1 (5 bases). The CDR3 loop spans 12 amino acids. Germline V gene data show CDR1 as MNHEY and CDR2 as SMNVEV (reference sequence). Trimming left V 10 bases short and J 5 bases short, with 13 bases between. CDR3 coding DNA: TGTGCCACCCAAGGGGTTGGAGATACGCAGTATTTT. Encoded protein: CATQGVGDTQYF.

The rearrangement uses TRBV6-5 and TRBJ2-2, with D possibly being TRBD2 (7 bases). V lost 7 bases, J lost 7 bases, and 16 bases lay in between. CDR3 length: 14 amino acids. Per the germline V gene, CDR1 is MNHEY and CDR2 is SVGAGI. Here the CDR3 DNA reads TGTGCCAGCAATCAAGAGGGGGGGAGCGGGGAGCTGTTTTTT. Amino acids: CASNQEGGSGELFF.

The rearrangement links TRBV7-9 to TRBJ1-4; 8 bases align to TRBD1. This CDR3 region has 15 residues. Trimming took 0 bases from V and 7 from J; bases not matched to a gene: 4. Germline CDR1 is SEHNR and CDR2 is FQNEAQ (reference sequence). Written as DNA, the CDR3 is TGTGCCAGCAGCTTAGCCGGCAGGGGGCCTGAAAAACTGTTTTTT. The encoded protein is CASSLAGRGPEKLFF.

V and J are TRBV7-2 and TRBJ2-5; D could derive from TRBD1 or TRBD2 (8 bases each). From germline, CDR1 is SGHTA and CDR2 FQGNSA. This CDR3 comprises 14 residues. V was pared by 6 bases and J by 5 bases, with 16 bases between. Here the CDR3 DNA reads TGTGCCAGCAGGCCAGGGGGCGGGAGGGAGACCCAGTACTTC. As protein: CASRPGGGRETQYF.

The CDR3 nucleotides read TGTGCCAGCACCTCCGGGACTAGCCTCTACGAGCAGTACTTC. Amino acid sequence: CASTSGTSLYEQYF. The chain uses TRBV28 and TRBJ2-7; 9 bases line up with TRBD2. V lost 7 bases to trimming and J lost 3 bases; unmatched junction nucleotides: 7. CDR3 length equals 14 residues. From germline, CDR1 is MDHEN and CDR2 SYDVKM. The full variable domain, in which reference TRBV28 and TRBJ2-7 provide the parts outside the CDR3, is DVKVTQSSRYLVKRTGEKVFLECVQDMDHENMFWYRQDPGLGLRLIYFSYDVKMKEKGDIPEGYSVSREKKERFSLILESASTNQTSMYLCASTSGTSLYEQYFGPGTRLTVT.

The chain joins TRBV28 to TRBJ1-5, with TRBD1 identical over 10 bases. The length of the CDR3 is 15 residues. Germline lookup yields CDR1 MDHEN and CDR2 SYDVKM. Trimming removed 6 bases from V and 7 bases from J; junction bases left unmatched: 9. CDR3 bases: TGTGCCAGCAGCCCCGGGACAGGGGACCGGCAGCCCCAGCATTTT. Its translation: CASSPGTGDRQPQHF.

A few counts support this clone. This chain links TRBV6-5 with TRBJ1-1; D not certain. The CDR3 length is 13 residues. The V and J ends lost 0 bases and 7 bases respectively, with 9 bases between them. The germline V gene encodes CDR1 MNHEY and CDR2 SVGAGI. In nucleotides, the CDR3 is TGTGCCAGCAGTTACTCCCGGTGGAGTGAAGCTTTCTTT. This translates into CASSYSRWSEAFF.

The chain is built from TRBV11-3 and TRBJ2-7; 8 nucleotides match TRBD2. The V gene end was trimmed by 5 bases and the J gene end by 3 bases; junction bases not matched to a gene: 6. This CDR3 comprises 14 residues. CDR1 and CDR2 from the germline V gene are SGHNT and YENEEA. As DNA, the CDR3 is TGTGCCAGCAGCAATCCGGGACTAGTCTACGAGCAGTACTTC. It is translated as CASSNPGLVYEQYF. Full variable domain (rest looked up from reference TRBV11-3 and TRBJ2-7): EAGVVQSPRYKIIEKKQPVAFWCNPISGHNTLYWYLQNLGQGPELLIRYENEEAVDDSQLPKDRFSAERLKGVDSTLKIQPAELGDSAVYLCASSNPGLVYEQYFGPGTRLTVT.

Only a few counts were recorded for this clone. The chain has TRBV18 and TRBJ2-3; perhaps TRBD2 as D (6 bases). Between the trimmed V and J ends, which lost 3 bases and 4 bases, there was a span of 14 bases. Germline V CDR1 and CDR2: KGHSH, LQKENI. This CDR3 has 15 residues. The CDR3 DNA is TGTGCCAGCTCACCGGGACTCAACCCGGCAGATACGCAGTATTTT. It yields the protein CASSPGLNPADTQYF.

J is TRBJ1-1 and V is TRBV7-2; D is unclear. The CDR3 extends over 14 amino acids. Germline loops: CDR1 SGHTA, CDR2 FQGNSA. V lost 4 bases and J 5 bases, leaving 14 bases between the germline ends. The CDR3 coding sequence is TGTGCCAGCAGCTCAAGGCGCGGGGTGACTGAAGCTTTCTTT. This translates into CASSSRRGVTEAFF.

This clone was seen a handful of times. This chain links TRBV4-2 with TRBJ2-5; no definite D call. The CDR3 spans 13 residues. In germline, CDR1 is LGHNA, CDR2 YNFKEQ. Trimming cost V 4 bases and J 5 bases, with 11 bases left between them. The CDR3 bases are TGTGCCAGCAGCCGCAATGAGAGGGAGACCCAGTACTTC. Translated, it gives CASSRNERETQYF.

The chain uses TRBV2 and TRBJ2-7; 8 bases line up with TRBD1. The CDR3 is 15 residues long. The junction had 3 bases not matched to a gene; V was cut back by 0 bases and J by 2 bases. Germline V gene data show CDR1 as SNHLY and CDR2 as FYNNEI. Here the CDR3 reads CASSEAWDRTYEQYF. DNA for the CDR3: TGTGCCAGCAGTGAAGCTTGGGACAGGACCTACGAGCAGTACTTC.